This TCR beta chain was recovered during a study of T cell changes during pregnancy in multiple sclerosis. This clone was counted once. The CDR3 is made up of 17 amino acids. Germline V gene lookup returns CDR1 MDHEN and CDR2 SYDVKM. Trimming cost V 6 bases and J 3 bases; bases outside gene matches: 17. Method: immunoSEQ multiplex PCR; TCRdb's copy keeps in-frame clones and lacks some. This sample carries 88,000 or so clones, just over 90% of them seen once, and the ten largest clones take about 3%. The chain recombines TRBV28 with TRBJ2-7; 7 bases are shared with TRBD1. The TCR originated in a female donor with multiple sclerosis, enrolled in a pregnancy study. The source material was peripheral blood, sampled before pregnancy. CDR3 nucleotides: TGTGCCAGCAGCCTGACGTCTTCACTAGGACAGGACTACGAGCAGTACTTC. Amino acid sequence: CASSLTSSLGQDYEQYF.